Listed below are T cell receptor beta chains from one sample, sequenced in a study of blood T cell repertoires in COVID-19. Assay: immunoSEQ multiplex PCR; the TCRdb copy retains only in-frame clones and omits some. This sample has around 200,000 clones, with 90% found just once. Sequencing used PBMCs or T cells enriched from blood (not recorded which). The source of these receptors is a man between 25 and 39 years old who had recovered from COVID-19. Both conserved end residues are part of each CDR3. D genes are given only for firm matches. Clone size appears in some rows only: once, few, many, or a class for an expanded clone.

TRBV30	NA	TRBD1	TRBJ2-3	CAWTEARGSDTQYF	TGTGCCTGGACCGAGGCCAGGGGGTCAGATACGCAGTATTTT
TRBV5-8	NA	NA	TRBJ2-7	CASSLGREKYEQYF	TGTGCCAGCAGCTTGGGACGGGAGAAGTACGAGCAGTACTTC
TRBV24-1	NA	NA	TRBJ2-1	CATSDPSTSNEQFF	TGTGCCACCAGTGACCCGTCGACTAGCAATGAGCAGTTCTTC
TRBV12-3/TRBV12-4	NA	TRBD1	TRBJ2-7	CASRWDRDYEQYF	TGTGCCAGCAGATGGGACAGGGATTACGAGCAGTACTTC
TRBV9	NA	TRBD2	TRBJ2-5	CASSASGGALETQYF	TGTGCCAGCAGCGCGAGCGGGGGGGCCCTCGAGACCCAGTACTTC
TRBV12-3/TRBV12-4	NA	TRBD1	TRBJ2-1	CASSRGQAKEQFF	TGTGCCAGCAGCCGAGGACAGGCTAAAGAGCAGTTCTTC
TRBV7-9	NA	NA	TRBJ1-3	CASSLEGSGNTIYF	TGTGCCAGCAGCTTGGAGGGATCTGGAAACACCATATATTTT
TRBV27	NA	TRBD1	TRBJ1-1	CATGTGPNTEAFF	TGTGCCACCGGGACAGGGCCGAACACTGAAGCTTTCTTT
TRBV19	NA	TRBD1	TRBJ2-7	CASSIDTGTELSYEQYF	TGTGCCAGTAGTATAGATACCGGGACAGAGCTCTCCTACGAGCAGTACTTC
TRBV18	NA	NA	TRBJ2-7	CASSPPTSPYEQYF	TGTGCCAGCTCACCACCGACATCCCCCTACGAGCAGTACTTC
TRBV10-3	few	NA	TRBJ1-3	CAISAQDRPSGNTIYF	TGTGCCATCAGTGCTCAAGACAGACCCTCTGGAAACACCATATATTTT
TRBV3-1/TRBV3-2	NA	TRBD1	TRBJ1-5	CASSQGQGYQPQHF	TGTGCCAGCAGCCAAGGACAGGGATATCAGCCCCAGCATTTT
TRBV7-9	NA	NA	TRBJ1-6	CASSLAEQGSSPLHF	TGTGCCAGCAGCTTAGCGGAACAGGGTAGTTCACCCCTCCACTTT
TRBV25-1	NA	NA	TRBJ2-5	CASSGGHRTDYQETQYF	TGTGCCAGCAGTGGAGGTCACCGGACTGATTACCAAGAGACCCAGTACTTC
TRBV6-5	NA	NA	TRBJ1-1	CASRRGTTEAFF	TGTGCCAGCAGGAGGGGGACCACTGAAGCTTTCTTT
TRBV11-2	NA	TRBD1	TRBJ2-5	CASSSGQGAGETQYF	TGTGCCAGCAGCTCCGGACAGGGGGCTGGCGAGACCCAGTACTTC
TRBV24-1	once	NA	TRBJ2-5	CATSDPQGFGKETQYF	TGTGCCACCAGTGACCCACAGGGTTTTGGGAAGGAGACCCAGTACTTC
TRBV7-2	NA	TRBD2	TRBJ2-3	CASSLAGPAGGLYHFTDTQYF	TGTGCCAGCAGCTTAGCGGGTCCAGCGGGGGGGCTGTACCACTTCACAGATACGCAGTATTTT
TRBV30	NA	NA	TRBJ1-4	CAWSVLRGREKLFF	TGTGCCTGGAGTGTACTCAGGGGTAGGGAAAAACTGTTTTTT
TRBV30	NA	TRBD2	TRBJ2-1	CAWRTSGGYNEQFF	TGTGCCTGGAGGACTAGCGGGGGTTACAATGAGCAGTTCTTC
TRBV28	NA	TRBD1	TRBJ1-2	CASSATGGYYGYTF	TGTGCCAGCAGTGCGACAGGGGGTTATTATGGCTACACCTTC
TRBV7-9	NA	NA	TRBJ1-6	CASSFSENSPLHF	TGTGCCAGCAGCTTTTCGGAGAATTCACCCCTCCACTTT
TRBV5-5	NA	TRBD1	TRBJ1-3	CASSLGTGSGNTIYF	TGTGCCAGCAGCTTGGGGACAGGCTCTGGAAACACCATATATTTT